This TCR beta chain was observed in a study of T-cell reconstitution after alpha-beta-depleted transplantation in children. General study results and limits: When one year had passed after transplant, most T-cell counts and diversity came from newly produced T cells. Reportedly, roughly two months post-transplant, alpha-beta T cells arose from several hundred expanded graft clones.

Germline values: CDR1 SGHRS, CDR2 YFSETQ. The CDR3 extends over 14 amino acids. With regard to this clonotype: Its antigen is unidentified. One junction end disagrees with the germline gene, perhaps due to a read error.

For TCRbeta, the library was prepared with unique molecular identifiers. TCRdb passed the PCR reads through MiXCR, listing each CDR3 protein once. The table lists hundreds of thousands of distinct CDR3 sequences, 7% to 9% of them singletons. This specimen was PBMCs, mostly from graft donor cells, taken 360 days after TCRalphabeta/CD19-depleted stem cell transplant. This TCR was sampled from a male patient between 2 and 15 years old who had a stem cell transplant for acute myeloid leukemia, so the T cells may come from the graft donor. The chain couples TRBV5-1 to TRBJ2-5; D not resolved. CDR3 in DNA: TGCGCCAGCAGCTTGACGGGCTTCACCGTCCCGCCAGACTTC. Translation: CASSLTGFTVPPDF. Full variable domain (remainder filled in from reference TRBV5-1 and TRBJ2-5): KAGVTQTPRYLIKTRGQQVTLSCSPISGHRSVSWYQQTPGQGLQFLFEYFSETQRNKGNFPGRFSGRQFSNSRSEMNVSTLELGDSALYLCASSLTGFTVPPDFGPGTRLLVL.